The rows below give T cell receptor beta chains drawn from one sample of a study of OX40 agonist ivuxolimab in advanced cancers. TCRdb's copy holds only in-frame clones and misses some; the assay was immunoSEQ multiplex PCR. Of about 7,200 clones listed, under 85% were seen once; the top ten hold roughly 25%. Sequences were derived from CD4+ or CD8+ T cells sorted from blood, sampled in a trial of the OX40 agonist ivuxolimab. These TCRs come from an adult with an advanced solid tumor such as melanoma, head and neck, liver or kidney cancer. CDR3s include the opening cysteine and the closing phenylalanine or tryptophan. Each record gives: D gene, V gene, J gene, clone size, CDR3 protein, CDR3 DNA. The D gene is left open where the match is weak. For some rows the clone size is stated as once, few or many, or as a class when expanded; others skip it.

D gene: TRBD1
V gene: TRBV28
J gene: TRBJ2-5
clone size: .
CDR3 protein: CASSPYWTDRETQYF
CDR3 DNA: TGTGCCAGCAGCCCCTACTGGACGGACAGGGAGACCCAGTACTTC

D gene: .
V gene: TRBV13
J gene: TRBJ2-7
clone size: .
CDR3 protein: CASSFVGAYEQYF
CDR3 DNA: TGTGCCAGCAGCTTTGTTGGGGCCTACGAGCAGTACTTC

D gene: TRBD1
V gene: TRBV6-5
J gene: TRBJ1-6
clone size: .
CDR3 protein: CASSSWTGRNSPLHF
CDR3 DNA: TGTGCCAGCAGTTCCTGGACAGGGAGGAATTCACCCCTCCACTTT

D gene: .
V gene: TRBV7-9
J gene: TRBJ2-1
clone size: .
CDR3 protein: CASSLGPVGVDNEQFF
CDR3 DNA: TGTGCCAGCAGCTTGGGCCCTGTGGGAGTGGACAATGAGCAGTTCTTC

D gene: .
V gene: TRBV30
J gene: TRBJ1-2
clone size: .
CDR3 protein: CAFTAVENYGYTF
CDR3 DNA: TGTGCCTTTACAGCAGTGGAGAACTATGGCTACACCTTC

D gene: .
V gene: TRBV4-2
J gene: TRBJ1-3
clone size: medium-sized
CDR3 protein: CASSLSREITGNTIYF
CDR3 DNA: TGTGCCAGCAGCCTCTCTCGGGAAATCACTGGAAACACCATATATTTT

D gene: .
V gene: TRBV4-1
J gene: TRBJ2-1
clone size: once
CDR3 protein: CASSRGGINEQFF
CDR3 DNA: TGCGCCAGCAGCCGGGGCGGCATCAATGAGCAGTTCTTC

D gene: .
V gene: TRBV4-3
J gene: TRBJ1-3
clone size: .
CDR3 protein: CASSPGLGFAIYF
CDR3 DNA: TGCGCCAGCAGCCCCGGGCTCGGTTTTGCCATATATTTT

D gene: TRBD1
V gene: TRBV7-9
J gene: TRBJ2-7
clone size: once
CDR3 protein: CASSNEMGQRRQYF
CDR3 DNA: TGTGCCAGCAGCAACGAGATGGGACAGCGGAGGCAGTACTTC

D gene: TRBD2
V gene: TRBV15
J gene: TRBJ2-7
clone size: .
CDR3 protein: CATSSVAGGPNYEQYF
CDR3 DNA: TGTGCCACCAGCAGCGTAGCGGGGGGTCCCAACTACGAGCAGTACTTC

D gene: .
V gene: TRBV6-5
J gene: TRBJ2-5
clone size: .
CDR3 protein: CASTGPQETQYF
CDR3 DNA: TGTGCCAGCACGGGCCCACAAGAGACCCAGTACTTC

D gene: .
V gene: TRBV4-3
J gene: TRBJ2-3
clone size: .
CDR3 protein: CASGPRGTDTQYF
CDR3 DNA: TGCGCCAGCGGACCTCGGGGCACAGATACGCAGTATTTT

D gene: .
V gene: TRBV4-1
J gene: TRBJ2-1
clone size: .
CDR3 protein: CASSPNRLRNEQFF
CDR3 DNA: TGCGCCAGCAGCCCCAACCGTTTGCGAAATGAGCAGTTCTTC

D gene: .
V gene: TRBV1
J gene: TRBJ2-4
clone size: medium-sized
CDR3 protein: CTSSPNRDRENIQYF
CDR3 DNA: TGCACCAGCAGCCCGAACCGGGACAGGGAGAACATTCAGTACTTC

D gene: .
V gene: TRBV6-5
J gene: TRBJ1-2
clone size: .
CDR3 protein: CASSPTAYYGYTF
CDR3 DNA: TGTGCCAGCAGCCCGACGGCGTACTATGGCTACACCTTC

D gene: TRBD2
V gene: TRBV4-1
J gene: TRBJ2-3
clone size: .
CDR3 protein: CASSQDPSGIGGDTQYF
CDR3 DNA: TGCGCCAGCAGCCAAGACCCTAGCGGGATTGGTGGAGATACGCAGTATTTT

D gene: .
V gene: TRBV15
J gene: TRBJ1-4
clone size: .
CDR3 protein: CATSTQGNANEKLFF
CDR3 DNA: TGTGCCACCAGCACTCAGGGTAACGCTAATGAAAAACTGTTTTTT

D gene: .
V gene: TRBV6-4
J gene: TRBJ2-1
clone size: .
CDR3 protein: CASSVDVRDEQFF
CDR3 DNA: TGTGCCAGCAGTGTGGACGTGAGGGATGAGCAGTTCTTC

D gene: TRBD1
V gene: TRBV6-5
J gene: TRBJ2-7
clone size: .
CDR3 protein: CASSIQGARSYEQYF
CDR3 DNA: TGTGCCAGCAGTATACAGGGGGCAAGGTCCTACGAGCAGTACTTC

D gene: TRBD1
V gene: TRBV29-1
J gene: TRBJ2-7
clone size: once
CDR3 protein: CSVEGDRDYEQYF
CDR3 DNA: TGCAGCGTTGAAGGGGACAGGGACTACGAGCAGTACTTC

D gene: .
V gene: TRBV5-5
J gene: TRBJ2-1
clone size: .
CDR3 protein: CASSGGNNEQFF
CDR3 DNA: TGTGCCAGCAGCGGTGGTAACAATGAGCAGTTCTTC

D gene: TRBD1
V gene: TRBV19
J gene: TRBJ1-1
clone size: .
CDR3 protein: CASSMGGQTNTEAFF
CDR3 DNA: TGTGCCAGTAGTATGGGGGGACAGACGAACACTGAAGCTTTCTTT

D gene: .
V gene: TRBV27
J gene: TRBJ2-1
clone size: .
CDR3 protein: CASSTSPLVPNEQFF
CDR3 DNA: TGTGCCAGCAGTACGTCCCCCCTAGTTCCCAATGAGCAGTTCTTC

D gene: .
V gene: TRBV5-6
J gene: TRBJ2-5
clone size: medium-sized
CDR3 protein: CASSLSAGGDGGARRTQYF
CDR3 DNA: TGTGCCAGCAGCTTGTCAGCCGGTGGGGATGGCGGGGCGAGACGGACCCAGTACTTC

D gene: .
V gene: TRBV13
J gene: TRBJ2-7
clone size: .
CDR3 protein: CARSLSYEQYF
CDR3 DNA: TGTGCCAGAAGTCTCTCCTACGAGCAGTACTTC

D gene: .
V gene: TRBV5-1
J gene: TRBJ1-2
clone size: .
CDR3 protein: CASSLAPGDLVSYTF
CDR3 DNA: TGCGCCAGCAGCTTGGCTCCAGGGGATTTAGTAAGCTACACCTTC

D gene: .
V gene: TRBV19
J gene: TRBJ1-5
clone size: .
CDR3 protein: CASSIGGVRAQHF
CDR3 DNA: TGTGCCAGTAGTATAGGGGGGGTAAGGGCCCAGCATTTT

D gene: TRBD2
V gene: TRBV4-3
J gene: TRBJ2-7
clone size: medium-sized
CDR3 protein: CASSQEGGTPYYEQYF
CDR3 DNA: TGCGCCAGCAGCCAAGAGGGGGGGACCCCTTACTACGAGCAGTACTTC

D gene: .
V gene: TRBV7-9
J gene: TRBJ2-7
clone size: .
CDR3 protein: CASSSERAVYEQYF
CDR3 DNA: TGTGCCAGCAGCTCTGAGAGGGCGGTCTACGAGCAGTACTTC

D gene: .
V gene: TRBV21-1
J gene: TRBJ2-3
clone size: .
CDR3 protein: CASSKSSHRQSTDTQYF
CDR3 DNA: TGTGCCAGCAGCAAAAGTAGTCACAGACAAAGCACAGATACGCAGTATTTT

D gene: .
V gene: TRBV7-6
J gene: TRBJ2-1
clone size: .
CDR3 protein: CASSLAPRVNEQFF
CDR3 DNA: TGTGCCAGCAGCTTAGCGCCCAGGGTCAATGAGCAGTTCTTC

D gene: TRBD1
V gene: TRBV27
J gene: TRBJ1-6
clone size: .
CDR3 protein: CASSLDRGRSPLHF
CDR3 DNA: TGTGCCAGCAGCCTGGACAGGGGGCGGTCACCCCTCCACTTT

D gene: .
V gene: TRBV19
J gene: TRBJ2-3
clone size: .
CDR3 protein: CASSLGFAASSTDTQYF
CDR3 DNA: TGTGCCAGTAGTCTAGGTTTCGCGGCTTCTAGCACAGATACGCAGTATTTT

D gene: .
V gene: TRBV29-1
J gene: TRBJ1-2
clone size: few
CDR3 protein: CSVAGGQSYGYTF
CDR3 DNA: TGCAGCGTTGCCGGGGGGCAATCCTATGGCTACACCTTC

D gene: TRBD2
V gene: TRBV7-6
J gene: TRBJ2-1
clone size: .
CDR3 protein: CASSLTLAGSNEQFF
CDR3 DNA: TGTGCCAGCAGCTTAACCCTAGCGGGGAGCAATGAGCAGTTCTTC

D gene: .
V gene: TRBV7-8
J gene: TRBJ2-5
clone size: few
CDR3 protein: CASSLKGGLQETQYF
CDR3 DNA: TGTGCCAGCAGCTTAAAGGGGGGGCTCCAAGAGACCCAGTACTTC

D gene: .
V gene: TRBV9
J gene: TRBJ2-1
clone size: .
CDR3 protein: CASSPFTGGREQFF
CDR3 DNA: TGTGCCAGCAGCCCCTTCACGGGGGGCAGGGAGCAGTTCTTC

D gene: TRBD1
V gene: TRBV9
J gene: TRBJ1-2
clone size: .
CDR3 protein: CASSAASTGTAYGYTF
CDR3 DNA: TGTGCCAGCAGTGCTGCCTCCACCGGGACAGCCTATGGCTACACCTTC

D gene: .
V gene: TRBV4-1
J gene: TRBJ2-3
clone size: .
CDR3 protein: CASSQDPGTDTQYF
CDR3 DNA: TGCGCCAGCAGCCAAGATCCGGGCACAGATACGCAGTATTTT

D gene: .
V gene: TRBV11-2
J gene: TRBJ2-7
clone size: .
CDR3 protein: CASSSPLLNEQYF
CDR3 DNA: TGTGCCAGCAGCTCCCCGCTATTGAACGAGCAGTACTTC

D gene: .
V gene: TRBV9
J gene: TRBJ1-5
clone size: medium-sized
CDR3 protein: CASSQGNSNQPQHF
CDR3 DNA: TGTGCCAGCAGTCAGGGAAATAGCAATCAGCCCCAGCATTTT

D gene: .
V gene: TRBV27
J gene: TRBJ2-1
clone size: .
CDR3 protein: CATSFGSSYNEQFF
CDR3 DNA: TGTGCCACAAGCTTCGGGAGCTCCTACAATGAGCAGTTCTTC

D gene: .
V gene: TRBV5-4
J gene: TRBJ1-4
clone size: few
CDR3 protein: CASSPGGASEKLFF
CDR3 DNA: TGTGCCAGCAGCCCCGGGGGGGCAAGTGAAAAACTGTTTTTT

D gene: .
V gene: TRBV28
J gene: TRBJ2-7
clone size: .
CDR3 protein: CASSLYQESSYEQYF
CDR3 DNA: TGTGCCAGCAGTTTATATCAAGAGAGCTCCTACGAGCAGTACTTC

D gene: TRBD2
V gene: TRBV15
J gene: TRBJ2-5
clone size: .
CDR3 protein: CAKGVSGAYQETQYF
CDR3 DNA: TGTGCCAAGGGGGTTAGCGGGGCGTACCAAGAGACCCAGTACTTC

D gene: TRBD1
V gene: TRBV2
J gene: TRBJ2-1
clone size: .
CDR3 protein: CASDRGSEQFF
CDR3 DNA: TGTGCCTCTGACAGGGGCAGTGAGCAGTTCTTC

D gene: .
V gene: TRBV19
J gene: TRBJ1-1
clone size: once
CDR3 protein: CASSIFFRGTILNTEAFF
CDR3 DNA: TGTGCCAGTAGTATATTCTTTCGGGGCACCATTTTGAACACTGAAGCTTTCTTT

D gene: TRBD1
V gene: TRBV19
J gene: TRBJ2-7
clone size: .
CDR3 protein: CASSTWDSPYEQYF
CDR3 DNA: TGTGCCAGTAGTACCTGGGACAGCCCCTACGAGCAGTACTTC

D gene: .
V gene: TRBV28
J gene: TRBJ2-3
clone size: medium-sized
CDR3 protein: CASSQLSRLSTDTQYF
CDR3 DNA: TGTGCCAGCAGTCAACTAAGTCGACTGAGCACAGATACGCAGTATTTT

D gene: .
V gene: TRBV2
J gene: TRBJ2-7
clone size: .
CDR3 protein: CASSYSLGAGTLDEQYF
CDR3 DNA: TGTGCCAGCAGTTACTCCCTCGGGGCGGGGACTCTGGACGAGCAGTACTTC

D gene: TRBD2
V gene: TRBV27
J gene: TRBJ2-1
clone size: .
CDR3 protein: CASSLFSGGANEQFF
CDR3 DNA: TGTGCCAGCAGTTTATTTAGCGGGGGGGCCAATGAGCAGTTCTTC

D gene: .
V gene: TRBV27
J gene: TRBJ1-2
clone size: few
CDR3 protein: CASSLIPSGHRYGYTF
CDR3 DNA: TGTGCCAGCAGTTTAATCCCCTCGGGGCATCGTTATGGCTACACCTTC

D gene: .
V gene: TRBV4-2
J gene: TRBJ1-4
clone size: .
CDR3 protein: CASSPPGYGEKLFF
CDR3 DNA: TGTGCCAGCAGCCCGCCGGGGTATGGCGAAAAACTGTTTTTT

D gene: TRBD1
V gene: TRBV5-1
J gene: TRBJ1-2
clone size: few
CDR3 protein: CASSLIDRANYGYTF
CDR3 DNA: TGCGCCAGCAGCCTCATCGACAGGGCTAACTATGGCTACACCTTC

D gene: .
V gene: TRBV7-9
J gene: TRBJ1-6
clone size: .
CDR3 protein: CASSFSDSPLHF
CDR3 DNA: TGTGCCAGCAGCTTCTCGGATTCACCCCTCCACTTT

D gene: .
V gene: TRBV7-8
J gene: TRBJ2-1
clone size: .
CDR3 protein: CASTVAANNEQFF
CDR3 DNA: TGTGCCAGCACCGTAGCGGCCAACAATGAGCAGTTCTTC

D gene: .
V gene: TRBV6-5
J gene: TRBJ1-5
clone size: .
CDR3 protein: CASSYNSNQPQHF
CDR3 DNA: TGTGCCAGCAGTTACAATAGCAATCAGCCCCAGCATTTT

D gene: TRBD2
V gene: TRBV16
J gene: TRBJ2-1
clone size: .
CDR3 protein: CASSHPETSGRMGRDEQFF
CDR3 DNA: TGTGCCAGCAGCCACCCCGAGACTAGCGGGAGGATGGGGAGGGATGAGCAGTTCTTC

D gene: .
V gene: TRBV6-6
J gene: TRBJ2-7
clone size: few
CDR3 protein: CASLRSGVEQYF
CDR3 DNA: TGTGCCAGCCTACGGTCCGGTGTCGAGCAGTACTTC